The 26 T cell receptor beta chains below all came from one sample that was sequenced in a study of blood T cells in healthy people across ages (dated by TCRdb to 2015 to 2017). Receptors were amplified or captured by 5' RACE. A second PCR of about 7 to 12 cycles was run with a J-beta primer mix and a sample-barcoded 5' primer. TCRdb reran the public reads through fastp at Q25 and MiXCR, keeping productive beta chains. When rows share a CDR3 protein, they turn into one entry using the most common DNA and genes. The sample table contains around 1,900,000 distinct CDR3 sequences; only one count was recorded for roughly 43% of them. Of the sample, roughly 24% is held by the ten largest clones. The source material was blood. These receptors originate from a human donor in good health.

This clonotype occurred a few times. CDR3 bases: TGTGCCAGCAGACCGGGACAGTCTAATGAAAAACTGTTTTTT. Protein sequence: CASRPGQSNEKLFF. The genes are TRBV6-6 and TRBJ1-4, with TRBD1 matching over 7 bases. The CDR3 has 14 residues. Germline lookup yields CDR1 MNHNY and CDR2 SVGAGI (reference sequence). Trimming cost V 6 bases and J 3 bases; bases outside gene matches: 4.

This sequence joins TRBV24-1 and TRBJ1-5; possibly TRBD1 for D (6 bases). Germline assignment: CDR1 KGHDR and CDR2 SFDVKD. The germline V and J ends were trimmed by 2 bases and 7 bases, with 11 bases remaining between them. CDR3 length: 14 amino acids. The CDR3, as DNA: TGTGCCACCAGTGATTCAGGGGCCAGCCAGCCCCAGCATTTT. This sequence encodes CATSDSGASQPQHF.

This clonotype was seen a handful of times. The V and J genes are TRBV10-3 and TRBJ2-5; D is undetermined. Germline CDR1 and CDR2: ENHRY and SYGVKD. Deletions cut 0 bases from V and 5 bases from J, with 13 bases between. This CDR3 is 15 amino acids long. As DNA, the CDR3 is TGTGCCATCAGTGAGTCGAAGGACGCACGGGAGACCCAGTACTTC. It is translated as CAISESKDARETQYF.

This clonotype was seen once. The rearrangement links TRBV2 to TRBJ2-5, with 10 bases fitting TRBD2. TRBJ2-7 matches the DNA end more closely, so the J call is doubtful. There are 13 residues in the CDR3. Germline V gene lookup returns CDR1 SNHLY and CDR2 FYNNEI. CDR3 protein: CASRASGGCEQYF. As DNA, the CDR3 is TGTGCCAGCAGGGCTAGCGGGGGATGCGAGCAGTACTTC.

The rearrangement joins TRBV9 to TRBJ2-7, with a weak D call TRBD1 (6 bases). This CDR3 comprises 15 residues. V was trimmed by 0 bases and J by 5 bases, leaving 15 bases between them. CDR1 and CDR2 from the germline V gene are SGDLS and YYNGEE. In nucleotides, the CDR3 is TGTGCCAGCAGCGTAGGGCCGGGACAACCCGACGAGCAGTACTTC. Translation gives CASSVGPGQPDEQYF.

This clonotype was observed a few times. The rearrangement joins TRBV25-1 to TRBJ1-2, with no clear D. This CDR3 is built from 17 residues. Germline V CDR1 and CDR2: MGHDK, SYGVNS. V was shortened by 3 bases and J by 1 base, with 18 bases between the two germline ends. The CDR3 loop reads CASSEFFATEINYGYTF. CDR3 coding DNA: TGTGCCAGCAGTGAGTTTTTCGCTACAGAGATTAACTATGGCTACACCTTC.

The V and J genes are TRBV20-1 and TRBJ1-2, with 7 bases identical to TRBD1. The germline V gene encodes CDR1 DFQATT and CDR2 SNEGSKA (reference sequence). The CDR3 covers 12 residues. J lost 2 bases, V lost 7 bases, and 4 bases had no gene match. CDR3 residues: CSETGLNYGYTF. The CDR3 nucleotides read TGCAGTGAGACAGGGCTAAACTATGGCTACACCTTC.

The chain joins TRBV7-9 to TRBJ1-5, with D possibly being TRBD1 (5 bases). Trimming removed 5 bases from V and 7 bases from J, with 12 bases in between. CDR1 and CDR2 (germline): SEHNR, FQNEAQ (reference sequence). The CDR3 runs 13 residues. The CDR3 bases are TGTGCCAGCAGCCCCGGACATTCCCAGCCCCAGCATTTT. It yields the protein CASSPGHSQPQHF.

This chain uses TRBV5-1 with TRBJ1-2, with a weak D call TRBD1 (5 bases). With 4 bases removed from V and 3 bases from J, the gap between germline ends came to 22 bases. The CDR3 extends over 17 amino acids. CDR1 is SGHRS, CDR2 YFSETQ, per germline. CDR3 residues: CASSPVGGGGAHYGYTF. The CDR3 nucleotides are TGCGCCAGCAGCCCCGTCGGCGGTGGGGGAGCTCACTATGGCTACACCTTC.

The chain employs TRBV9 and TRBJ2-1; the match to TRBD1 covers 7 bases. CDR1 and CDR2 from the germline V gene are SGDLS and YYNGEE. The CDR3 is 16 amino acids. V trimming: 3 bases; J trimming: 2 bases; junction bases outside the gene matches: 8. CDR3 bases: TGTGCCAGCAGCGCAGGGGGTGAGATAGCCTACAATGAGCAGTTCTTC. Translated, it gives CASSAGGEIAYNEQFF. Complete variable domain (other parts from reference TRBV9 and TRBJ2-1): DSGVTQTPKHLITATGQRVTLRCSPRSGDLSVYWYQQSLDQGLQFLIQYYNGEERAKGNILERFSAQQFPDLHSELNLSSLELGDSALYFCASSAGGEIAYNEQFFGPGTRLTVL.

This clonotype was counted a few times. The chain carries TRBV7-2 and TRBJ2-3, with TRBD2 matching 7 bases. The germline V gene has CDR1 SGHTA and CDR2 FQGNSA. The CDR3 extends over 15 amino acids. V dropped 5 bases and J dropped 7; count of bases not matched to a gene: 12. CDR3 coding DNA: TGTGCCAGCAGCACCCAGGGAGGGCGTCGAAATACGCAGTATTTT. As protein: CASSTQGGRRNTQYF.

This clonotype was seen once. The gene calls are TRBV15 and TRBJ2-5, with D perhaps matching TRBD2 (7 bases). The CDR3 runs to 14 residues. Germline loops: CDR1 LNHNV, CDR2 YYDKDF (reference sequence). V was trimmed by 6 bases and J by 3 bases, leaving 14 bases between them. The CDR3 here is CATSIGGVEETQYF. DNA for the CDR3: TGTGCCACCAGTATAGGGGGGGTTGAAGAGACCCAGTACTTC.

This clonotype came up many times. The chain carries TRBV6-2 or TRBV6-3 and TRBJ1-1, with no clear D. Looked up from germline, CDR1 is MNHEY and CDR2 is SVGEGT. With 1 base removed from V and 5 bases from J, the gap between germline ends came to 17 bases. CDR3 length: 16 residues. The CDR3, as DNA: TGTGCCAGCAGTTACTTGGGAACTGAACGAGGGACTGAAGCTTTCTTT. It encodes CASSYLGTERGTEAFF.

This clonotype appeared a few times. The V and J genes are TRBV6-5 and TRBJ2-4; TRBD1 or TRBD2 may be the D gene (5 bases each). The germline CDR1 and CDR2 sequences are MNHEY and SVGAGI. The CDR3 contains 11 residues. Deletions cut 2 bases from V and 13 bases from J, with 9 bases between. This CDR3 is CASSYGGRQYF. CDR3 sequence (DNA): TGTGCCAGCAGTTACGGGGGAAGGCAGTACTTC.

The sample holds one count of this clonotype. The CDR3 DNA reads TGTGCCAGCTCACCACCCCGGACAGGGTCGGTCGGGGAGCTGTTTTTT. Residues: CASSPPRTGSVGELFF. This sequence joins TRBV18 and TRBJ2-2; 8 bases agree with TRBD1. Losses at the gene ends were 0 bases for V and 7 bases for J; bases not matched to a gene: 7. The germline gives CDR1 KGHSH, CDR2 LQKENI. This CDR3 has 16 residues.

V is TRBV5-1 and J is TRBJ2-3; a weak D match, TRBD1 (6 bases). Germline V gives CDR1 SGHRS, CDR2 YFSETQ. This CDR3 has 15 residues. With 2 bases removed from V and 0 bases from J, the gap between germline ends came to 10 bases. CDR3 loop: CASSLTTGSTDTQYF. Written as DNA, the CDR3 is TGCGCCAGCAGCTTAACCACAGGGAGCACAGATACGCAGTATTTT.

The chain has TRBV5-1 and TRBJ2-5, with D maybe TRBD1 (6 bases). Germline values: CDR1 SGHRS, CDR2 YFSETQ. V was pared by 1 base and J by 2 bases, with 15 bases between. The CDR3 spans 16 residues. The CDR3 protein is CASSLSPGHSQETQYF. The DNA of the CDR3 is TGCGCCAGCAGCTTGTCCCCGGGACACTCTCAAGAGACCCAGTACTTC.

On this clonotype itself: One base away lies a much larger clone, so this may be a sequencing read error. The chain joins TRBV10-3 to TRBJ2-5; D ambiguous. V shed 0 bases and J shed 5 bases, with 7 bases lying between them. CDR1 is ENHRY, CDR2 SYGVKD, per germline. The CDR3 extends over 13 amino acids. The CDR3: CAISESGNETQYF. CDR3 DNA: TGTGCCATCAGTGAGTCAGGGAATGAGACCCAGTACTTC.

The genes are TRBV4-3 and TRBJ2-7, with 11 bases lining up with TRBD2. The CDR3 sequence is 15 residues long. Unmatched junction bases numbered 4, after V lost 2 bases and J lost 4 bases. Per the germline V gene, CDR1 is LGHNA and CDR2 is YSLEER. The CDR3 coding sequence is TGCGCCAGCAGCCAAATACTAGCGGGGGAGTACGAGCAGTACTTC. The encoded protein is CASSQILAGEYEQYF.

The chain uses TRBV15 and TRBJ1-6; a weak D match, TRBD1 (5 bases). The CDR3 runs 13 residues. V was cut by 6 bases and J by 16 bases, with 19 bases left in between. CDR1 and CDR2 from the germline V gene are LNHNV and YYDKDF (reference sequence). Here the CDR3 reads CATRDGGRENLHF. The CDR3 DNA is TGTGCCACCAGAGATGGGGGACGTGAGAATCTCCACTTT. The variable domain in full, completed from reference TRBV15 and TRBJ1-6, reads DAMVIQNPRYQVTQFGKPVTLSCSQTLNHNVMYWYQQKSSQAPKLLFHYYDKDFNNEADTPDNFQSRRPNTSFCFLDIRSPGLGDTAMYLCATRDGGRENLHFGNGTRLTVT.

The chain recombines TRBV15 with TRBJ2-7; 8 positions match TRBD1. The end of the DNA is better explained by TRBJ2-5, so the J call may be wrong. Per germline, CDR1 LNHNV and CDR2 YYDKDF (reference sequence). The CDR3 is 16 residues long. The CDR3 sequence: CATSRAAGGSFETQYF. The CDR3 nucleotides read TGTGCCACCAGCAGAGCAGCAGGGGGCTCCTTCGAGACCCAGTACTTC.

V and J are TRBV10-3 and TRBJ1-6; no firm D call. The germline V gene encodes CDR1 ENHRY and CDR2 SYGVKD. This CDR3 region has 12 residues. Trimming cost V 0 bases and J 8 bases, with 2 bases left between them. CDR3 in DNA: TGTGCCATCAGTGAGTCGGATTCACCCCTCCACTTT. It is translated as CAISESDSPLHF.

This chain joins TRBV6-2 or TRBV6-3 and TRBJ1-6; D gene uncertain. The CDR3 length is 12 residues. The germline CDR1 and CDR2 sequences are MNHEY and SVGEGT. V was trimmed by 5 bases and J by 14 bases, leaving 13 bases between them. This CDR3 is CASSPTSFSLHF. In DNA form, the CDR3 reads TGTGCCAGCAGTCCTACCAGTTTCTCCCTCCACTTT.

On this clonotype itself: At one of its ends the junction is not consistent with the germline gene, which may arise from a read error. The chain is built from TRBV28 and TRBJ2-5; 10 nucleotides match TRBD1. This CDR3 has 14 residues. Germline CDR1 reads MDHEN; CDR2 reads SYDVKM. The CDR3 protein is CASSSPIGQGEQYF. CDR3 DNA sequence: TGTGCCAGTAGTTCACCTATCGGACAGGGGGAGCAGTACTTC.

This clonotype has more than one count but fewer than ten. V is TRBV29-1 and J is TRBJ1-2, with TRBD1 as a possible D gene (5 bases). Trimming took 7 bases from V and 3 from J, leaving 12 bases between them. Germline assignment: CDR1 SQVTM and CDR2 ANQGSEA. The CDR3 length is 12 residues. CDR3 amino acids: CSAGLGDYGYTF. DNA of the CDR3: TGCAGCGCAGGACTGGGGGACTATGGCTACACCTTC.

The chain is built from TRBV5-1 and TRBJ2-5; D is possibly TRBD2 (5 bases). Germline V gives CDR1 SGHRS, CDR2 YFSETQ. The CDR3 spans 16 residues. Deletions cut 3 bases from V and 2 bases from J, with 17 bases between. This CDR3 reads CASSSGIVRLQETQYF. The CDR3 DNA is TGCGCCAGCAGCTCGGGGATAGTAAGACTTCAAGAGACCCAGTACTTC.